The next 16 T cell receptor beta chains were all read from a single sample in a study of T cells in Graves' hyperthyroidism and ophthalmopathy. Using RNA transcripts as the source, TCR beta CDR3 regions were amplified. Primed by the HTBI set, a first-round RT-PCR was run on the TCR CDR3. From the multiplex PCR reads, TCRdb called clonotypes with MiXCR, one entry per CDR3 protein. The profile shows roughly 740,000 distinct CDR3 sequences, 16% of them singletons. The sequenced sample consisted of blood. The receptors here all came from a man between 18 and 35 years old with Graves' hyperthyroidism.

Regarding this clonotype: Given a much more abundant clone one base away, this may be a read error. V gene TRBV12-3 or TRBV12-4 combines with J gene TRBJ2-2; weak D call: TRBD2 (5 bases). Trimming took 6 bases from V and 6 from J, leaving 17 bases between them. The CDR3 consists of 15 residues. The CDR3 sequence: CASRPPRGSPGELFF. In nucleotides, the CDR3 is TGTGCCAGCAGGCCCCCCCGGGGATCGCCCGGGGAGCTGTTTTTT.

The CDR3 nucleotides are TGTGCCAGCAGTTTATACAGGGGGCGCAATGAGCAGTTCTTC. Protein product: CASSLYRGRNEQFF. The chain links TRBV12-3 or TRBV12-4 to TRBJ2-1; 9 bases fit TRBD1. The CDR3 extends over 14 amino acids. Trimming removed 2 bases from V and 6 bases from J; junction bases left unmatched: 2.

This clonotype has at least ten counts. In nucleotides, the CDR3 is TGTGCCAGCAGCTCCCCTCGGACAGGGGGTCCTGGGCGGACTGAAGCTTTCTTT. Protein sequence: CASSSPRTGGPGRTEAFF. The rearrangement links TRBV28 to TRBJ1-1; 10 bases align to TRBD1. After removal of 6 bases from V and 5 bases from J, the junction contained 18 bases not matched to a gene. CDR1 is MDHEN, CDR2 SYDVKM, per germline. The CDR3 has 18 residues.

This clonotype was detected only a few times. The rearrangement links TRBV27 to TRBJ2-3; D not resolved. V gave up 0 bases and J gave up 4 bases, with 14 bases separating them. The CDR3 length is 16 residues. Germline CDR1 MNHEY, CDR2 SMNVEV (reference sequence). CDR3 in amino acids: CASSLSSSRMPDTQYF. The CDR3 DNA follows: TGTGCCAGCAGTTTATCGAGTAGCAGGATGCCAGATACGCAGTATTTT.

This clonotype was seen many times. The gene calls are TRBV7-2 and TRBJ2-3, with D possibly TRBD1 on 6 matching bases. The V and J ends lost 5 bases and 1 base respectively, with 10 bases between them. The CDR3 is made up of 14 amino acids. Germline V lookup: CDR1 SGHTA, CDR2 FQGNSA. The DNA of the CDR3 is TGTGCCAGCAGCCTGGGACACCGCACAGATACGCAGTATTTT. Protein sequence: CASSLGHRTDTQYF.

This clonotype has at least ten counts. The CDR3 nucleotides read TGTGCCACCAGTGGCGAGGGTGAGGTCTACAATGAGCAGTTCTTC. It specifies CATSGEGEVYNEQFF. The V call is TRBV24-1, the J call TRBJ2-1, with D possibly being TRBD2 (5 bases). Germline V gene lookup returns CDR1 KGHDR and CDR2 SFDVKD. Trimming pared 5 bases from V and 3 bases from J, leaving 13 bases between. The CDR3 has 15 residues.

This clonotype was observed a few times. This chain joins TRBV5-1 and TRBJ2-1; D may be TRBD1 (7 bases). The CDR3 contains 16 residues. V was cut by 4 bases and J by 0 bases, with 14 bases left in between. CDR1 and CDR2 (germline): SGHRS, YFSETQ. CDR3 nucleotide sequence: TGCGCCAGCAGCGCGGGACAGTCGAGCTCCTACAATGAGCAGTTCTTC. It translates to CASSAGQSSSYNEQFF.

In its sample, this clonotype was seen a few times. The chain's CDR3 is CASSQAGTSFTDTQYF. Written as DNA, the CDR3 is TGTGCCAGCAGCCAAGCCGGGACTAGCTTCACAGATACGCAGTATTTT. The chain is built from TRBV27 and TRBJ2-3, with TRBD2 matching 9 bases. CDR3 size: 16 residues. V dropped 6 bases and J dropped 2; count of bases not matched to a gene: 9. Per germline, CDR1 MNHEY and CDR2 SMNVEV (reference sequence).

The chain carries TRBV7-2 and TRBJ1-2, with D hard to call. There are 14 residues in the CDR3. The germline V gene has CDR1 SGHTA and CDR2 FQGNSA. With 2 bases removed from V and 10 bases from J, the gap between germline ends came to 17 bases. Here the CDR3 DNA reads TGTGCCAGCAGCTTATTCGGCATCCTCGAGGACTACACCTTC. The encoded protein is CASSLFGILEDYTF.

The chain carries TRBV4-1 and TRBJ1-1, with TRBD1 as a possible D gene (5 bases). This CDR3 is 15 amino acids long. The germline V gene has CDR1 MGHRA and CDR2 YSYEKL. V dropped 0 bases and J dropped 1 base, with 9 bases sitting between them. CDR3 nucleotide sequence: TGCGCCAGCAGCCAAGATTCCAGGGAGAACACTGAAGCTTTCTTT. It codes for CASSQDSRENTEAFF.

The sample holds a few counts of this clonotype. V and J are TRBV29-1 and TRBJ1-1; a possible D gene is TRBD1 (6 bases). This CDR3 spans 18 amino acids. Trimming took 5 bases from V and 9 from J, leaving 34 bases between them. Germline V gene data show CDR1 as SQVTM and CDR2 as ANQGSEA. The CDR3 region is CSVLRIPDWGGAPHKAFF. The DNA for the CDR3 is TGCAGCGTTTTACGCATCCCCGACTGGGGGGGCGCGCCACATAAAGCTTTCTTT.

The genes are TRBV4-1 and TRBJ1-1; tentative D call: TRBD1 (5 bases). Germline V lookup: CDR1 MGHRA, CDR2 YSYEKL. The CDR3 spans 15 residues. V lost 4 bases to trimming and J lost 0 bases, with 12 bases between them. The DNA for the CDR3 is TGCGCCAGCAGCCCATATGAGACAGTGAACACTGAAGCTTTCTTT. It codes for CASSPYETVNTEAFF.

Ten or more counts support this clonotype. The chain links TRBV20-1 to TRBJ2-7; the match to TRBD1 covers 7 bases. This CDR3 is built from 18 residues. The V and J ends lost 1 base and 5 bases, in that order; junction bases with no gene match: 20. The germline gives CDR1 DFQATT, CDR2 SNEGSKA (reference sequence). The CDR3 loop is CSARASPLTGYARDEQYF. As DNA, the CDR3 is TGCAGTGCTAGAGCAAGCCCGCTGACAGGGTACGCCAGGGACGAGCAGTACTTC.

This clonotype was seen at least ten times. This chain joins TRBV19 and TRBJ1-5, with D hard to call. The V gene lost 0 bases and the J gene lost 6 bases, with 6 bases spanning the gap. Looked up from germline, CDR1 is LNHDA and CDR2 is SQIVND (reference sequence). This CDR3 has 13 amino acids. This CDR3 is CASSIDPGQPQHF. In DNA form, the CDR3 reads TGTGCCAGTAGTATAGATCCCGGTCAGCCCCAGCATTTT.

This clonotype was detected ten times or more. The CDR3 spells CASSLPPDAEAFF. The CDR3 nucleotides are TGTGCCAGCAGTTTACCCCCGGACGCTGAAGCTTTCTTT. The chain has TRBV28 and TRBJ1-1, with D unresolved. The CDR3 contains 13 residues. Germline values: CDR1 MDHEN, CDR2 SYDVKM. Trimming pared 2 bases from V and 6 bases from J, leaving 10 bases between.

The chain combines TRBV20-1 with TRBJ1-4; D remains unclear. Trimming took 2 bases from V and 0 from J, leaving 7 bases between them. Germline lookup yields CDR1 DFQATT and CDR2 SNEGSKA (reference sequence). This CDR3 comprises 14 residues. The CDR3 sequence: CSARKIATNEKLFF. DNA of the CDR3: TGCAGTGCTAGAAAGATTGCAACTAATGAAAAACTGTTTTTT.